Below are 4 T cell receptor beta chains sequenced from a single sample in a study of CD8 T cells in ankylosing spondylitis. Points from the study as a whole: Ankylosing spondylitis blood appeared to carry a characteristic TCR beta motif of roughly eight highly homologous variants.

Their specific antigens are unknown. TCRdb reprocessed the 5' RACE reads with MiXCR, giving one entry per CDR3 protein. The repertoire includes 220,000 or so distinct CDR3 sequences, around 16% of them detected once, and roughly 43% sits in the top ten. Source material: blood, either unsorted or a sorted T cell fraction (not recorded which). Every receptor here comes from a male donor with ankylosing spondylitis.

A few counts support this clonotype. The V and J genes are TRBV24-1 and TRBJ2-5; possibly TRBD1 or TRBD2 for D (5 bases each). The V gene lost 1 base and the J gene lost 3 bases, with 14 bases spanning the gap. Germline CDR1 reads KGHDR; CDR2 reads SFDVKD. The CDR3 spans 16 residues. The CDR3 sequence is CATSDFTGTSEETQYF. Written as DNA, the CDR3 is TGTGCCACCAGTGATTTCACCGGGACGAGCGAAGAGACCCAGTACTTC.

V usage is TRBV6-2 or TRBV6-3 and J usage is TRBJ2-7; the D is unclear. In germline, CDR1 is MNHEY, CDR2 SVGEGT. V was cut by 0 bases and J by 5 bases, with 2 bases left in between. This CDR3 region has 11 residues. DNA of the CDR3: TGTGCCAGCAGTTACTCGAACGAGCAGTACTTC. This codes for CASSYSNEQYF.

This clonotype was found a few times. The chain carries TRBV9 and TRBJ2-7, with D possibly called TRBD1 or TRBD2 (5 bases each). Germline CDR1 reads SGDLS; CDR2 reads YYNGEE. The CDR3 has 14 amino acids. V lost 0 bases and J lost 3, with 10 bases in between. For the CDR3, the DNA is TGTGCCAGCAGCGTAGCTGGGGGATTCTACGAGCAGTACTTC. It codes for CASSVAGGFYEQYF. Using reference TRBV9 and TRBJ2-7 for the parts outside the CDR3, the full variable domain is DSGVTQTPKHLITATGQRVTLRCSPRSGDLSVYWYQQSLDQGLQFLIQYYNGEERAKGNILERFSAQQFPDLHSELNLSSLELGDSALYFCASSVAGGFYEQYFGPGTRLTVT.

This rearrangement joins TRBV12-3 or TRBV12-4 to TRBJ2-3; D gene uncertain. The CDR3 is made up of 12 amino acids. Trimming took off 6 bases at V and 4 bases at J, with 8 bases between the two ends. The CDR3 reads CASSPVSDTQYF. DNA of the CDR3: TGTGCCAGCAGCCCCGTCTCAGATACGCAGTATTTT.